Following are 22 T cell receptor beta chains from one sample sequenced in a study of T cell responses to AZD1222 COVID-19 vaccine. The assay was immunoSEQ multiplex PCR, and TCRdb's table has in-frame clones only and misses some. The sample shows 180,000 or so clones, 92% of them seen only once. The specimen comprised peripheral blood, sampled 28 days after the second AZD1222 dose. These receptors came from an adult who received the AZD1222 COVID-19 vaccine.

This chain joins TRBV11-1 and TRBJ2-3; D is ambiguous. Germline V gene lookup returns CDR1 SGHAT and CDR2 FQDESV (reference sequence). V was cut by 5 bases and J by 2 bases, with 17 bases left in between. The CDR3 consists of 16 residues. For the CDR3, the DNA is TGTGCCAGCAGCGCACGCAGAGGCACAGTCACAGATACGCAGTATTTT. It yields the protein CASSARRGTVTDTQYF.

The chain links TRBV6-4 to TRBJ2-7; the match to TRBD2 covers 9 bases. The germline V gene encodes CDR1 MRHNA and CDR2 SNTAGT. The trim removed 3 bases at V and 5 bases at J, leaving 5 bases unmatched. The CDR3 has 14 amino acids. In nucleotides, the CDR3 is TGTGCCAGCAGTGATGCGGGAGGGCAGAACGAGCAGTACTTC. Translated: CASSDAGGQNEQYF.

The table lists this clone with a count of one. V usage is TRBV5-1 and J usage is TRBJ2-7; the D call may be TRBD1 or TRBD2 (6 bases each). There are 14 residues in the CDR3. V was cut by 1 base and J by 5 bases, with 13 bases left in between. The V gene's germline CDR1 is SGHRS and CDR2 YFSETQ. As DNA, the CDR3 is TGCGCCAGCAGCTTGTCTACGGGGGCAAACGAGCAGTACTTC. Its translation: CASSLSTGANEQYF. The full variable domain, with the rest looked up from reference TRBV5-1 and TRBJ2-7, is KAGVTQTPRYLIKTRGQQVTLSCSPISGHRSVSWYQQTPGQGLQFLFEYFSETQRNKGNFPGRFSGRQFSNSRSEMNVSTLELGDSALYLCASSLSTGANEQYFGPGTRLTVT.

This clone was seen at least ten times. The chain recombines TRBV7-8 with TRBJ1-5; D is undetermined. This CDR3 spans 15 amino acids. V gave up 1 base and J gave up 2 bases, with 9 bases separating them. Germline-derived CDR1 and CDR2 are SGHVS and FQNEAQ. CDR3: CASSLVGEGNQPQHF. The DNA for the CDR3 is TGTGCCAGCAGCTTAGTTGGGGAGGGCAATCAGCCCCAGCATTTT.

The gene calls are TRBV5-8 and TRBJ1-1, with D unresolved. Germline lookup yields CDR1 SGHTS and CDR2 YDEGEE. Trimming cost V 1 base and J 8 bases, with 9 bases left between them. CDR3 length equals 12 residues. The CDR3 DNA is TGTGCCAGCAGCTTGAGACCCCGGGAAGCTTTCTTT. Encoded protein: CASSLRPREAFF.

The chain links TRBV6-5 to TRBJ1-5; TRBD1 is a possible D gene (6 bases). The germline CDR1 and CDR2 sequences are MNHEY and SVGAGI. CDR3 size: 13 residues. Trimming removed 6 bases at V and 4 bases at J, with 10 bases between. CDR3 in DNA: TGTGCCAGCAGCCCAAGGGGGAATCAGCCCCAGCATTTT. Translating gives CASSPRGNQPQHF.

The CDR3 DNA sequence: TGTGCCAGCAGCGCCCTAGTAGCCGGCTACACCTTC. It yields the protein CASSALVAGYTF. The chain is built from TRBV9 and TRBJ1-2; D is ambiguous. Trimming left V 3 bases short and J 8 bases short, with 11 bases between. This CDR3 contains 12 residues. Germline-derived CDR1 and CDR2 are SGDLS and YYNGEE.

This clone was recorded once. The rearrangement links TRBV4-2 to TRBJ1-2; 7 nucleotides match TRBD1. CDR1 and CDR2 (germline): LGHNA, YNFKEQ. V lost 2 bases to trimming and J lost 10 bases; unmatched junction nucleotides: 10. This CDR3 is built from 14 residues. CDR3 sequence reads: CASSQTGAPRDYTF. In DNA form, the CDR3 reads TGTGCCAGCAGCCAAACAGGGGCCCCTCGCGACTACACCTTC.

With regard to this clone: The junction shows a germline mismatch at one end, possibly a read error. The chain combines TRBV6-5 with TRBJ2-7; a possible D gene is TRBD2 (5 bases). This CDR3 comprises 15 residues. From germline, CDR1 is MNHEY and CDR2 SVGAGI. CDR3 nucleotides: TGTGCCAGCAGCTACTTCCCGGGAAGCTCCTACGAGCAGTACTTC. Translated: CASSYFPGSSYEQYF.

The rearrangement uses TRBV18 and TRBJ1-5; D is perhaps TRBD1 (5 bases). Trimming pared 6 bases from V and 4 bases from J, leaving 13 bases between. CDR1 and CDR2 (germline): KGHSH, LQKENI. This CDR3 is 14 amino acids long. The CDR3 loop is CASSQGMGNQPQHF. DNA of the CDR3: TGTGCCAGCTCGCAGGGAATGGGTAATCAGCCCCAGCATTTT.

This clone showed up just once. This chain links TRBV7-2 with TRBJ2-7, with 7 nucleotides matching TRBD2. Trimming took 1 base from V and 3 from J; bases not matched to a gene: 15. The germline CDR1 and CDR2 sequences are SGHTA and FQGNSA. The CDR3 runs 18 residues. CDR3 nucleotides: TGTGCCAGCAGCTTAGAAACTAGCGTAGAGATTGGGGGCTACGAGCAGTACTTC. Protein: CASSLETSVEIGGYEQYF.

The rearrangement links TRBV4-1 to TRBJ2-5, with 7 bases lining up with TRBD2. V gave up 0 bases and J gave up 4 bases; unmatched junction bases: 11. The CDR3 contains 17 residues. Germline V lookup: CDR1 MGHRA, CDR2 YSYEKL. This CDR3 is CASSQDRIGGVRETQYF. In DNA, the CDR3 is TGCGCCAGCAGCCAAGATCGGATTGGGGGGGTACGAGAGACCCAGTACTTC.

The chain couples TRBV5-1 to TRBJ1-2; 12 bases map to TRBD1. Losses at the gene ends were 4 bases for V and 3 bases for J; bases not matched to a gene: 13. The length of the CDR3 is 18 residues. Germline values: CDR1 SGHRS, CDR2 YFSETQ. CDR3 amino acids: CASSHGTGGWRDDYGYTF. The CDR3 nucleotides read TGCGCCAGCAGCCACGGGACAGGGGGCTGGCGAGATGACTATGGCTACACCTTC.

This chain joins TRBV6-5 and TRBJ2-2; D possibly corresponds to TRBD2 (5 bases). From germline, CDR1 is MNHEY and CDR2 SVGAGI. Trimming stripped 7 bases from V and 1 base from J, with 13 bases between. The CDR3 contains 15 residues. CDR3 nucleotides: TGTGCCAGCACCCACAGACGGGGGAACACCGGGGAGCTGTTTTTT. This translates into CASTHRRGNTGELFF.

V is TRBV16 and J is TRBJ1-4; D is unresolved. The V and J ends lost 4 bases and 4 bases respectively, with 13 bases between them. The germline gives CDR1 KGHSY, CDR2 FQNENV. The CDR3 consists of 15 residues. The CDR3 region has the DNA TGTGCCAGCAGCCCCCTCGGGAGGGTTAATGAAAAACTGTTTTTT. It encodes CASSPLGRVNEKLFF.

The gene calls are TRBV7-9 and TRBJ1-2, with D unresolved. Germline V gene sequence: CDR1 SEHNR, CDR2 FQNEAQ (reference sequence). Trimming cost V 1 base and J 0 bases, with 21 bases left between them. The CDR3 consists of 19 residues. Here the CDR3 reads CASSLVVSTAQSANYGYTF. CDR3 coding DNA: TGTGCCAGCAGCTTAGTCGTTTCGACGGCCCAGTCCGCTAACTATGGCTACACCTTC.

The rearrangement joins TRBV18 to TRBJ1-2; D not resolved. This CDR3 is built from 12 residues. V was trimmed by 3 bases and J by 6 bases, leaving 8 bases between them. Germline-derived CDR1 and CDR2 are KGHSH and LQKENI. CDR3 residues: CASSPGKDGYTF. CDR3 sequence (DNA): TGTGCCAGCTCACCGGGGAAGGATGGCTACACCTTC.

The genes are TRBV6-5 and TRBJ1-1; D call uncertain. CDR3 length: 13 residues. Deletions cut 10 bases from V and 0 bases from J, with 12 bases between. The germline V gene encodes CDR1 MNHEY and CDR2 SVGAGI. The CDR3 DNA follows: TGTGCCACCAGCGGCAACTTGAACACTGAAGCTTTCTTT. Protein sequence: CATSGNLNTEAFF.

This clone was detected only once. The chain's CDR3 is CASSPGQGFNEKLFF. CDR3 DNA sequence: TGTGCCAGCAGTCCTGGACAGGGGTTTAATGAAAAACTGTTTTTT. The chain recombines TRBV27 with TRBJ1-4; 9 nucleotides line up with TRBD1. The CDR3 covers 15 residues. Germline V gives CDR1 MNHEY, CDR2 SMNVEV (reference sequence). Trimming at V came to 5 bases and at J to 4 bases, leaving 5 bases not matched to a gene. Drawing the rest from reference TRBV27 and TRBJ1-4, the complete variable domain is EAQVTQNPRYLITVTGKKLTVTCSQNMNHEYMSWYRQDPGLGLRQIYYSMNVEVTDKGDVPEGYKVSRKEKRNFPLILESPSPNQTSLYFCASSPGQGFNEKLFFGSGTQLSVL.

This clone was seen only a few times. The V and J genes are TRBV18 and TRBJ2-7, with D perhaps being TRBD1 or TRBD2 (5 bases each). Trimming left V 3 bases short and J 2 bases short, with 8 bases between. Germline V lookup: CDR1 KGHSH, CDR2 LQKENI. The CDR3 has 13 amino acids. CDR3 protein: CASSPPGPYEQYF. The CDR3 nucleotides read TGTGCCAGCTCACCCCCGGGACCCTACGAGCAGTACTTC.

The rearrangement links TRBV18 to TRBJ2-7, with TRBD1 matching over 9 bases. V was clipped by 5 bases and J by 4 bases; unmatched bases: 6. The CDR3 sequence is 14 residues long. The germline V gene has CDR1 KGHSH and CDR2 LQKENI. As DNA, the CDR3 is TGTGCCAGCTCAACTACAGGGGGCCAATACGAGCAGTACTTC. It is translated as CASSTTGGQYEQYF. Based on the CDR3 plus reference TRBV18 and TRBJ2-7, the full variable domain is NAGVMQNPRHLVRRRGQEARLRCSPMKGHSHVYWYRQLPEEGLKFMVYLQKENIIDESGMPKERFSAEFPKEGPSILRIQQVVRGDSAAYFCASSTTGGQYEQYFGPGTRLTVT.

The V and J genes are TRBV12-5 and TRBJ2-6, with no clear D. V was cut by 6 bases and J by 0 bases, with 9 bases left in between. CDR3 size: 15 residues. Germline V gives CDR1 LGHNT, CDR2 FRNRAP. This CDR3 reads CASGPPLSGANVLTF. In nucleotides, the CDR3 is TGTGCTAGTGGCCCTCCCCTCTCTGGGGCCAACGTCCTGACTTTC.